Following are 22 T cell receptor beta chains from one sample sequenced in a study of blood T cell repertoires in COVID-19. The table came from immunoSEQ multiplex PCR; TCRdb's copy has only in-frame clones and leaves some out. The data contain about 320,000 clones, roughly 90% of them singletons. Sequencing input: PBMCs or T cells enriched from blood (not recorded which). The receptors here all came from a woman aged 25 to 39 who had been exposed to COVID-19.

The chain couples TRBV6-1 to TRBJ1-2; 9 bases agree with TRBD1. Losses at the gene ends were 2 bases for V and 10 bases for J; bases not matched to a gene: 5. The CDR3 length is 13 residues. CDR1 is MNHNS, CDR2 SASEGT, per germline. In DNA, the CDR3 is TGTGCCAGCAGTGAATACGGACAGGGGAACTACACCTTC. Encoded protein: CASSEYGQGNYTF.

The chain is built from TRBV4-2 and TRBJ2-1; 7 bases are a match to TRBD2. This CDR3 is built from 12 residues. CDR1 LGHNA and CDR2 YNFKEQ come from the germline V gene. Trimming took 4 bases from V and 8 from J; bases not matched to a gene: 2. Written as DNA, the CDR3 is TGTGCCAGCAGCCTCGCGGGGGATGAGCAGTTCTTC. It encodes CASSLAGDEQFF.

This sequence joins TRBV6-5 and TRBJ1-1, with 8 bases that match TRBD1. Trimming removed 3 bases from V and 4 bases from J; junction bases left unmatched: 1. The CDR3 runs to 13 residues. The V gene's germline CDR1 is MNHEY and CDR2 SVGAGI. CDR3 sequence reads: CASSYDRGTEAFF. In DNA form, the CDR3 reads TGTGCCAGCAGTTATGACAGGGGCACTGAAGCTTTCTTT.

The genes are TRBV18 and TRBJ1-1; D gene uncertain. Germline CDR1 is KGHSH and CDR2 is LQKENI. Trimming left V 5 bases short and J 0 bases short, with 7 bases between. This CDR3 is built from 13 residues. The CDR3 DNA follows: TGTGCCAGCTCAGGCTCCGTGAACACTGAAGCTTTCTTT. Its translation is CASSGSVNTEAFF.

The table lists this clone with a count of one. The chain's CDR3 is CASSYYGRQGSSEQYF. CDR3 coding DNA: TGTGCCAGCAGTTACTACGGAAGACAGGGCTCGAGCGAGCAGTACTTC. The chain employs TRBV6-2 or TRBV6-3 and TRBJ2-7, with 7 bases aligning to TRBD1. Trimming took 1 base from V and 6 from J; bases not matched to a gene: 12. Germline V gives CDR1 MNHEY, CDR2 SVGEGT. The CDR3 length is 16 residues.

The rearrangement joins TRBV27 to TRBJ2-3; 7 bases map to TRBD2. CDR3 length: 13 amino acids. The germline V gene has CDR1 MNHEY and CDR2 SMNVEV (reference sequence). V lost 7 bases, J lost 1 base, and 2 bases stayed unmatched. CDR3 nucleotides: TGTGCCAGCACCCGGGGGGGCACAGATACGCAGTATTTT. It translates to CASTRGGTDTQYF.

This clone has a handful of counts. The chain uses TRBV29-1 and TRBJ2-1, with D tentatively TRBD1 (6 bases). This CDR3 contains 11 residues. Germline CDR1 reads SQVTM; CDR2 reads ANQGSEA. The V and J ends lost 7 bases and 10 bases respectively, with 14 bases between them. CDR3 DNA sequence: TGCAGCGCCTCCGACAGGCGAGAGCAGTTCTTC. This encodes CSASDRREQFF.

Of note for this clone: The same CDR3 also results from other DNA sequences found in this sample. This sequence joins TRBV5-1 and TRBJ2-7; tentative D call: TRBD1 (5 bases). The CDR3 consists of 13 residues. Germline V CDR1 and CDR2: SGHRS, YFSETQ. V lost 0 bases and J 3 bases, leaving 7 bases between the germline ends. In nucleotides, the CDR3 is TGCGCCAGCAGCTTGGGACAGTTCTACGAGCAGTACTTC. Protein product: CASSLGQFYEQYF.

This chain links TRBV4-3 with TRBJ2-6; D possibly corresponds to TRBD1 (6 bases). Germline CDR1 and CDR2: LGHNA and YSLEER. The CDR3 extends over 16 amino acids. The germline V and J ends were trimmed by 2 bases and 2 bases, with 10 bases remaining between them. The CDR3 DNA reads as TGCGCCAGCAGCCAATCCACAGGGACTGGGGCCAACGTCCTGACTTTC. It codes for CASSQSTGTGANVLTF.

The chain is built from TRBV3-1 (or the pseudogene TRBV3-2) and TRBJ1-1; 8 nucleotides match TRBD1. The germline gives CDR1 LGHDT, CDR2 YNNKEL (reference sequence). Trimming took 4 bases from V and 5 from J; bases not matched to a gene: 9. The CDR3 has 15 amino acids. This chain's CDR3 is CASSPDRVVWTEAFF. The CDR3, as DNA: TGTGCCAGCAGCCCGGACAGGGTCGTTTGGACTGAAGCTTTCTTT.

V and J are TRBV11-2 and TRBJ2-1; no clear D. V dropped 3 bases and J dropped 4 bases, with 4 bases sitting between them. The CDR3 totals 12 residues. Germline lookup yields CDR1 SGHAT and CDR2 FQNNGV. CDR3 DNA: TGTGCCAGCAGCTTCGGGTACAATGAGCAGTTCTTC. Residues: CASSFGYNEQFF.

J is TRBJ1-2 and V is TRBV5-1; a possible D gene is TRBD1 (5 bases). The germline gives CDR1 SGHRS, CDR2 YFSETQ. The CDR3 has 12 amino acids. The V gene lost 1 base and the J gene lost 6 bases, with 7 bases spanning the gap. DNA for the CDR3: TGCGCCAGCAGCTTGTGGGGGGATGGCTACACCTTC. It yields the protein CASSLWGDGYTF.

The V and J genes are TRBV10-1 and TRBJ1-5, with 9 bases fitting TRBD1. Germline lookup yields CDR1 WNHNN and CDR2 SYGVQD (reference sequence). This CDR3 has 16 residues. V lost 9 bases, J lost 5 bases, and 14 bases stayed unmatched. The DNA for the CDR3 is TGCGCCAGTGAGGGTATACGACAGGGGGTGGATCAGCCCCAGCATTTT. Amino acid sequence: CASEGIRQGVDQPQHF.

The V call is TRBV19, the J call TRBJ1-3, with 8 positions matching TRBD1. The CDR3 loop spans 16 amino acids. Germline assignment: CDR1 LNHDA and CDR2 SQIVND (reference sequence). With V trimmed by 6 bases and J by 2 bases, 9 bases remained unmatched. The CDR3 nucleotides read TGTGCCAGTAGCATCTCCGCGACAGGGGCTGGAAACACCATATATTTT. Its protein product is CASSISATGAGNTIYF.

V gene TRBV12-5 combines with J gene TRBJ1-2; 7 bases are a match to TRBD1. V trimming: 0 bases; J trimming: 7 bases; junction bases outside the gene matches: 8. Germline CDR1 reads LGHNT; CDR2 reads FRNRAP. The CDR3 has 15 amino acids. This CDR3 reads CASGLVSGGGGGYTF. The CDR3 coding sequence is TGTGCTAGTGGTTTGGTCTCTGGAGGGGGCGGTGGCTACACCTTC.

The chain recombines TRBV12-5 with TRBJ2-7, with 9 bases matching TRBD1. The germline gives CDR1 LGHNT, CDR2 FRNRAP. The CDR3 runs 15 residues. With V trimmed by 5 bases and J by 5 bases, 10 bases remained unmatched. CDR3 bases: TGTGCTAGTGGTGGGACAGGGTGGTTTTTCCACGAGCAGTACTTC. It specifies CASGGTGWFFHEQYF.

The rearrangement joins TRBV9 to TRBJ2-7; perhaps TRBD2 as D (6 bases). The ends were cut back, 4 bases at V and 7 bases at J, with 15 bases in the middle. The CDR3 runs to 13 residues. The germline V gene encodes CDR1 SGDLS and CDR2 YYNGEE. The DNA of the CDR3 is TGTGCCAGCAGCCCACCGGTCCGGGGGGAGCAGTACTTC. It is translated as CASSPPVRGEQYF.

This clone was seen only once. The chain employs TRBV7-9 and TRBJ2-2, with D tentatively TRBD2 (6 bases). Germline-derived CDR1 and CDR2 are SEHNR and FQNEAQ (reference sequence). V was pared by 0 bases and J by 4 bases, with 15 bases between. The CDR3 consists of 17 residues. CDR3 region: CASSLASGREATGELFF. DNA for the CDR3: TGTGCCAGCAGCTTAGCGTCAGGCAGGGAGGCCACCGGGGAGCTGTTTTTT.

V usage is TRBV12-3 or TRBV12-4 and J usage is TRBJ1-1; D not certain. With 5 bases removed from V and 11 bases from J, the gap between germline ends came to 15 bases. The CDR3 consists of 12 residues. The chain's CDR3 is CASSPGMAGAFF. The DNA of the CDR3 is TGTGCCAGCAGTCCCGGCATGGCGGGGGCTTTCTTT.

This chain uses TRBV4-3 with TRBJ1-3; a possible D gene is TRBD1 (6 bases). Trimming took 2 bases from V and 1 from J, leaving 9 bases between them. Germline CDR1 reads LGHNA; CDR2 reads YSLEER. The CDR3 totals 15 residues. CDR3 protein: CASSQTGRSGNTIYF. The DNA for the CDR3 is TGCGCCAGCAGCCAAACAGGGCGATCTGGAAACACCATATATTTT.

As concerns this clone: This same CDR3 is encoded by further DNA sequences in the sample. The CDR3: CASSPRGGRYNEQFF. The CDR3 DNA is TGTGCCAGCAGCCCTAGGGGGGGCCGCTACAATGAGCAGTTCTTC. The chain employs TRBV6-2 or TRBV6-3 and TRBJ2-1, with D maybe TRBD2 (7 bases). In germline, CDR1 is MNHEY, CDR2 SVGEGT. This CDR3 has 15 residues. V lost 6 bases to trimming and J lost 3 bases, with 15 bases between them.

V usage is TRBV2 and J usage is TRBJ1-4; D perhaps matches TRBD1 (5 bases). Germline V gene data show CDR1 as SNHLY and CDR2 as FYNNEI. The CDR3 sequence is 14 residues long. V lost 4 bases to trimming and J lost 5 bases, with 11 bases between them. The chain's CDR3 is CASSAAGSNEKLFF. CDR3 in DNA: TGTGCCAGCAGTGCCGCAGGGTCCAATGAAAAACTGTTTTTT.